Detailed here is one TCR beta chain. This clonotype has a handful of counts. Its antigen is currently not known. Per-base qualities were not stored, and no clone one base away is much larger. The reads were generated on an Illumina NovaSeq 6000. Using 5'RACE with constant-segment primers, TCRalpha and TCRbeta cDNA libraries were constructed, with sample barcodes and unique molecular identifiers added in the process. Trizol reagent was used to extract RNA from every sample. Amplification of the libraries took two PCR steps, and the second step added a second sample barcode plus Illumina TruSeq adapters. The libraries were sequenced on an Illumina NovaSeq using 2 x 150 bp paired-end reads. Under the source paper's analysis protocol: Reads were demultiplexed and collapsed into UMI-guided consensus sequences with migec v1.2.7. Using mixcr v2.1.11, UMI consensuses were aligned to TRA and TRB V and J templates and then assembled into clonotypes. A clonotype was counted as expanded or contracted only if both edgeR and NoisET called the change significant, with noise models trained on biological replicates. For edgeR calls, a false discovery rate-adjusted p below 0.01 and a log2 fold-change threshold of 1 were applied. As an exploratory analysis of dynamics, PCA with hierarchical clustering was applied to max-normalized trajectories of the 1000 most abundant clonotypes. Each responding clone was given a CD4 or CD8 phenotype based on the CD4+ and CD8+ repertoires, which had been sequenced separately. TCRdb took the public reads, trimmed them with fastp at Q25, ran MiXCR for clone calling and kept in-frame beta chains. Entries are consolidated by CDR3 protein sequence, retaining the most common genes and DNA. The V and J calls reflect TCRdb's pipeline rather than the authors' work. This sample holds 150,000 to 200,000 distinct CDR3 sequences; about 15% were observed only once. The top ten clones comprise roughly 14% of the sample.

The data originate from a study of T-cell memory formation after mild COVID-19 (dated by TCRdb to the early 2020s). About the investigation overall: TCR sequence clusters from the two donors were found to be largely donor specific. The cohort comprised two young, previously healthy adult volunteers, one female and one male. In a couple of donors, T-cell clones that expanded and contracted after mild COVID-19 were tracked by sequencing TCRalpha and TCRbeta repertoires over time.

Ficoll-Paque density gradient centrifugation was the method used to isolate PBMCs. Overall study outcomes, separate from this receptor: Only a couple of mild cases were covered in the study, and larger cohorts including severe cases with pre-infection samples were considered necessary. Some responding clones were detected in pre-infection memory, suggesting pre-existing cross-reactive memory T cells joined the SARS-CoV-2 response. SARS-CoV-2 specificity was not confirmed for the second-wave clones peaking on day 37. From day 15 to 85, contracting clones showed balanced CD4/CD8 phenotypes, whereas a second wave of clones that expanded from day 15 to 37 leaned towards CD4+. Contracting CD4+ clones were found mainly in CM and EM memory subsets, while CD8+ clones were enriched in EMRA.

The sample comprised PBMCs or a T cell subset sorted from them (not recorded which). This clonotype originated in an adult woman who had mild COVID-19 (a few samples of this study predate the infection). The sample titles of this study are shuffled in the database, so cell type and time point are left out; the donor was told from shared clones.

The CDR3 in this case is CASSQVPGGNNEQFF. The base sequence is TGTGCCAGCAGCCAAGTCCCGGGGGGTAACAATGAGCAGTTCTTC. This chain is built from TRBV4-2 and TRBJ2-1; TRBD2 lines up with 7 middle nucleotides. The CDR3, cysteine through phenylalanine, is 15 amino acids long. The entry retains the CDR3 DNA only, 45 bases that are in frame from base 1. The germline V gene yields LGHNA for CDR1 and YNFKEQ for CDR2. Here V drops 1 base and J drops 5 bases, and the junction holds 5 bases not matched to any gene.